This TCR beta chain is from a study of T cell responses to AZD1222 COVID-19 vaccine (dated by TCRdb to the early 2020s). Broadly, across the study: AZD1222 recipients whose second dose came at about 4 weeks and those whose second dose came at about 12 weeks were combined into one group, since spike-specific TCR depth and breadth did not differ between the two schedules. A total of 230 to 250 trial participants underwent TCR sequencing, of whom around 200 received two doses of AZD1222 and some 26 received two doses of the MenACWY control vaccine. Trial participants were enrolled by age into subgroups of 18-55, 56-69 and 70-plus years, and around 140, 26 and 57 TCR-sequenced participants, respectively, were included in these subgroups.

The junction carries 18 bases between V and J, which are trimmed by 2 bases and 5 bases respectively. The CDR3 starts with the cysteine, ends with the phenylalanine, and has 16 residues. Here the CDR3 DNA is all that survives: 48 bases in frame from base 1. CDR1 MNHEY and CDR2 SMNVEV were looked up in the germline V gene (reference sequence). To note about this clone: No antigen is known for it. Per-base quality was not reported, and no clone a single base away is much larger than it.

Overall results and qualifications from the work: Reportedly, close to half of the unique spike-specific TCRs recognized epitopes lying outside the regions that are mutated in the B.1.351 and B.1.1.7 variants. Conclusions about previously exposed vaccinees were limited because only six AZD1222 recipients were SARS-CoV-2 seropositive at baseline. In the small 56-69-year group, the increase in depth fell short of significance, most likely because of low power. Because no day 14 peak-response samples were available, repertoires were characterized only after the peak T cell response. After two AZD1222 doses, both the breadth and the depth of spike-specific TCRs were significantly higher than at day 0 and than in MenACWY recipients. The whole spike protein was spanned by vaccine-associated CD4 TCRs, and dominant responses were seen in regions 160-218 and 743-854. Participants were mostly white British, with more females than males. The authors suggested clonal diversity may have been underestimated.

The CDR3 regions of human TCRbeta chains were analyzed by immunosequencing. The paper's processing steps were these. TCRs in the repertoires were matched against a reference library of SARS-CoV-2-specific TCRs that had been generated with the MIRA antigen-specificity platform. Breadth was defined as the fraction of unique TCRs that were SARS-CoV-2-associated, and depth was defined as the fraction of total T cells that were SARS-CoV-2-associated. Using the MIRA data, each spike-specific TCR was mapped to the spike region that the TCR reacts to and placed in a CD4 or CD8 class. Log10-transformed breadth and depth values were compared by one-way ANOVA with Sidak's multiple comparisons tests. The source is immuneACCESS, and TCRdb retained only in-frame sequences with V and J called. Part of the clones is not carried over; for the studies checked, unresolved V genes explain less than half of this, and the remainder is unexplained. The V and J calls and clone size are taken from that table; D and trimming were inferred from the DNA. This sample gives about 150,000 clones in total; about 87% of them show up just once. The ten largest clones take up less than 2.5% of the sample.

The sample's time point label, in plain terms: baseline before first vaccination. Vaccinee samples were obtained from the UK trials COV001 and COV002, which included a single-blind randomized controlled phase 2/3 trial of AZD1222 (ChAdOx1 nCoV-19) in healthy adults. For TCRbeta chain sequencing, PBMC samples were collected from trial participants at day 0 and at day 28 after the second dose. Rearrangement joined TRBV27 to TRBJ1-1; TRBD1 is a weak D gene call, 5 bases matching. The clonotype originates from an adult in good health. The sequences come from peripheral blood, collected on day 0 of AZD1222 vaccination. The CDR3 protein sequence reads: CASSLNPGAYGTEAFF. The DNA sequence follows: TGTGCCAGCAGTTTAAACCCCGGGGCCTATGGGACTGAAGCTTTCTTT.